The 7 T cell receptor beta chains presented below share a single source sample, sequenced in a study of identical twins. TCRdb re-analysed the 5' RACE reads in MiXCR, keeping a single row per CDR3 protein. The sample contains approximately 500,000 distinct CDR3 sequences, 15% of which appear only once. This same sample was also part of a study on yellow fever vaccine responses in identical twins.

Sequencing used CD4+ T cells sorted from blood. The source is a woman younger than 35 in good health.

This clonotype was observed a few times. The chain joins TRBV20-1 to TRBJ2-5, with D unclear. The CDR3 is 13 residues long. Germline CDR1 and CDR2: DFQATT and SNEGSKA (reference sequence). The V and J ends lost 3 bases and 1 base respectively, with 9 bases between them. CDR3 nucleotides: TGCAGTGCTAGTCCAGTCCCCCAAGAGACCCAGTACTTC. This translates into CSASPVPQETQYF.

This chain joins TRBV18 and TRBJ2-3; D not resolved. The CDR3 runs 14 residues. Germline V gene lookup returns CDR1 KGHSH and CDR2 LQKENI. Trimming left V 1 base short and J 4 bases short, with 9 bases between. The CDR3 DNA reads as TGTGCCAGCTCACCACAAGCGTCGGCAGATACGCAGTATTTT. Translation gives CASSPQASADTQYF.

This clonotype has a handful of counts. The chain has TRBV6-2 or TRBV6-3 and TRBJ2-7; 8 bases are shared with TRBD2. The V and J ends lost 2 bases and 1 base, in that order; junction bases with no gene match: 10. Germline CDR1 MNHEY, CDR2 SVGEGT. The length of the CDR3 is 17 residues. The CDR3 nucleotides read TGTGCCAGCAGTTACCCGTTTAGCGGGACGCTTTCCTACGAGCAGTACTTC. Amino acids: CASSYPFSGTLSYEQYF.

The chain couples TRBV5-1 to TRBJ2-3; D might be TRBD2 (6 bases). CDR3 size: 14 residues. With 5 bases removed from V and 3 bases from J, the gap between germline ends came to 13 bases. Germline values: CDR1 SGHRS, CDR2 YFSETQ. In DNA form, the CDR3 reads TGCGCCAGCAGGGAGGGAGCGGTAACAGATACGCAGTATTTT. This gives the protein CASREGAVTDTQYF.

A remark on this clonotype: A read error may account for a junction end that differs from germline. The chain carries TRBV20-1 and TRBJ1-5; D is uncertain. There are 16 residues in the CDR3. CDR1 DFQATT and CDR2 SNEGSKA come from the germline V gene (reference sequence). The CDR3 DNA reads as TGCTGTGCTAGAGATCCTTCAGGAGGTAGCAATCAGCCCCAGCATTTT. Translation gives CCARDPSGGSNQPQHF.

This clonotype occurred a few times. The chain is built from TRBV12-3 or TRBV12-4 and TRBJ2-3; TRBD1 might be the D (5 bases). V shed 5 bases and J shed 0 bases, with 15 bases lying between them. CDR3 length: 16 amino acids. CDR3 nucleotides: TGTGCCAGCAGTCCTCCCCCAGGGCGAAGCACAGATACGCAGTATTTT. Translating it yields CASSPPPGRSTDTQYF.

This clonotype has a handful of counts. J is TRBJ2-5 and V is TRBV7-6; 7 nucleotides align to TRBD2. V trimming: 2 bases; J trimming: 1 base; junction bases outside the gene matches: 10. This CDR3 has 17 amino acids. The germline gives CDR1 SGHVS, CDR2 FNYEAQ. CDR3 DNA: TGTGCCAGCAGCTTATTTGTCGGAGCGGGACCCCAAGAGACCCAGTACTTC. The encoded protein is CASSLFVGAGPQETQYF.